This entry lists 23 T cell receptor beta chains sequenced from one sample in a study of blood T cell repertoires in COVID-19. Sequencing was performed with immunoSEQ multiplex PCR; in TCRdb, only in-frame clones are kept and a portion is missing. The sample includes 200,000 to 250,000 clones, around 90% of them seen just once. What was sequenced was PBMCs or T cells enriched from blood (not recorded which). These receptors originate from a young woman with acute COVID-19.

This chain uses TRBV3-1 (or the pseudogene TRBV3-2) with TRBJ2-2; 8 bases map to TRBD2. V lost 0 bases to trimming and J lost 2 bases; unmatched junction nucleotides: 2. This CDR3 contains 16 residues. Germline values: CDR1 LGHDT, CDR2 YNNKEL (reference sequence). CDR3 nucleotides: TGTGCCAGCAGCCAAGATAGCGGGGCAAACACCGGGGAGCTGTTTTTT. Translated, it gives CASSQDSGANTGELFF.

This clone appeared a few times. J is TRBJ2-4 and V is TRBV2; 8 bases line up with TRBD2. This CDR3 is built from 13 residues. V lost 6 bases to trimming and J lost 5 bases; unmatched junction nucleotides: 3. The germline V gene encodes CDR1 SNHLY and CDR2 FYNNEI. The CDR3 region is CASRGSGENIQYF. CDR3 DNA: TGTGCCAGCAGAGGTAGCGGGGAAAACATTCAGTACTTC. The entire variable domain, with the rest obtained from reference TRBV2 and TRBJ2-4, is as follows: EPEVTQTPSHQVTQMGQEVILRCVPISNHLYFYWYRQILGQKVEFLVSFYNNEISEKSEIFDDQFSVERPDGSNFTLKIRSTKLEDSAMYFCASRGSGENIQYFGAGTRLSVL.

The V and J genes are TRBV18 and TRBJ2-3, with D perhaps TRBD1 (6 bases). V was pared by 2 bases and J by 6 bases, with 12 bases between. Germline V gene lookup returns CDR1 KGHSH and CDR2 LQKENI. The CDR3 runs 14 residues. The CDR3 DNA is TGTGCCAGCTCACCATACAGGGCTGGCGATACGCAGTATTTT. Its translation is CASSPYRAGDTQYF.

The V gene is TRBV30, the J gene TRBJ2-2; 7 bases agree with TRBD2. Germline lookup yields CDR1 GTSNPN and CDR2 SVGIG (reference sequence). Trimming at V came to 0 bases and at J to 3 bases, leaving 4 bases not matched to a gene. The CDR3 covers 15 residues. In nucleotides, the CDR3 is TGTGCCTGGAGTGTCCTAGCGGCCTACACCGGGGAGCTGTTTTTT. Its protein is CAWSVLAAYTGELFF.

The chain links TRBV3-1 (or the pseudogene TRBV3-2) to TRBJ2-4; TRBD1 matches 10 bases. The junction had 3 bases not matched to a gene; V was cut back by 4 bases and J by 0 bases. This CDR3 is built from 16 residues. CDR1 is LGHDT, CDR2 YNNKEL, per germline (reference sequence). The CDR3 nucleotides read TGTGCCAGCAGCCCTTGGACAGGGGGAGCCAAAAACATTCAGTACTTC. This translates into CASSPWTGGAKNIQYF.

V and J are TRBV5-4 and TRBJ2-1; 9 bases are a match to TRBD2. The CDR3 length is 16 residues. J gave up 8 bases and V 0 bases, and 9 bases lay outside the gene matches. CDR1 and CDR2 (germline): SGHNT, YYREEE (reference sequence). CDR3 in DNA: TGTGCCAGCAGCTTGGATAGCGGGAGTATCGTCGATGAGCAGTTCTTC. It translates to CASSLDSGSIVDEQFF.

The chain recombines TRBV5-4 with TRBJ1-2, with 8 bases lining up with TRBD1. J lost 4 bases, V lost 4 bases, and 6 bases had no gene match. CDR1 and CDR2 (germline): SGHNT, YYREEE (reference sequence). CDR3 length: 14 residues. CDR3 amino acids: CASSPGQATYGYTF. The CDR3 DNA sequence: TGTGCCAGCAGCCCGGGACAGGCAACCTATGGCTACACCTTC.

This clone appeared once. The genes are TRBV7-2 and TRBJ1-1; D is perhaps TRBD1 (6 bases). Looked up from germline, CDR1 is SGHTA and CDR2 is FQGNSA. V was trimmed by 3 bases and J by 5 bases, leaving 10 bases between them. The CDR3 length is 13 residues. The CDR3 region is CASSLDRRTEAFF. DNA for the CDR3: TGTGCCAGCAGCTTGGACAGAAGGACTGAAGCTTTCTTT.

The V gene is TRBV7-8, the J gene TRBJ2-7; 7 bases align to TRBD1. J lost 3 bases, V lost 5 bases, and 16 bases had no gene match. Germline V CDR1 and CDR2: SGHVS, FQNEAQ. The CDR3 has 17 amino acids. The chain's CDR3 is CASSRAAWDSKSYEQYF. The CDR3 DNA is TGTGCCAGCAGCAGAGCAGCGTGGGACAGCAAGAGCTACGAGCAGTACTTC. Together with reference TRBV7-8 and TRBJ2-7, the CDR3 gives the full variable domain: GAGVSQSPRYKVAKRGQDVALRCDPISGHVSLFWYQQALGQGPEFLTYFQNEAQLDKSGLPSDRFFAERPEGSVSTLKIQRTQQEDSAVYLCASSRAAWDSKSYEQYFGPGTRLTVT.

The chain joins TRBV28 to TRBJ2-7; tentatively, D is TRBD2 (6 bases). V was cut by 8 bases and J by 4 bases, with 24 bases left in between. Germline V gene lookup returns CDR1 MDHEN and CDR2 SYDVKM. The CDR3 covers 16 residues. This CDR3 reads CASGVLTGVPGYEQYF. The CDR3 region has the DNA TGTGCCAGCGGGGTCTTGACGGGGGTCCCAGGTTACGAGCAGTACTTC.

This clone has just one count. One end of the junction does not line up with germline, which may come from a read error. J is TRBJ2-4 and V is TRBV5-6, with a tentative D call TRBD2 (6 bases). Germline lookup yields CDR1 SGHDT and CDR2 YYEEEE. CDR3 length: 18 residues. This CDR3 is CASSLVSGGGSARNIQYF. In DNA, the CDR3 is TGTGCCAGCAGCTTGGTTTCGGGTGGGGGGAGTGCCAGAAACATTCAGTACTTC.

The chain has TRBV20-1 and TRBJ1-4; 7 bases line up with TRBD1. The CDR3 contains 14 residues. The germline V gene has CDR1 DFQATT and CDR2 SNEGSKA (reference sequence). V trimming: 3 bases; J trimming: 10 bases; junction bases outside the gene matches: 11. The CDR3 DNA reads as TGCAGTGCTAGTCCAAGGACAGGCACCGGAAAACTGTTTTTT. Translating it yields CSASPRTGTGKLFF.

This clone appeared a single time. The J gene is TRBJ1-2, the V gene TRBV5-1; 8 positions agree with TRBD1. The germline CDR1 and CDR2 sequences are SGHRS and YFSETQ. Losses at the gene ends were 2 bases for V and 2 bases for J; bases not matched to a gene: 5. This CDR3 has 15 amino acids. The CDR3 reads CASSLDRGHNYGYTF. CDR3 nucleotides: TGCGCCAGCAGCTTAGACAGGGGCCACAACTATGGCTACACCTTC.

DNA of the CDR3: TGTGCCAGCAGCTCCCCATTGGGGGAGGGCACTGAAGCTTTCTTT. Translated: CASSSPLGEGTEAFF. The chain recombines TRBV5-4 with TRBJ1-1; perhaps TRBD1 as D (5 bases). The CDR3 is made up of 15 amino acids. The germline V gene has CDR1 SGHNT and CDR2 YYREEE (reference sequence). Trimming cost V 3 bases and J 4 bases, with 16 bases left between them.

Here the CDR3 DNA reads TGTGCCAGCAGCGTAGACCGGGGGATCATTGGCTACACCTTC. Translating gives CASSVDRGIIGYTF. The V call is TRBV9, the J call TRBJ1-2; D might be TRBD1 (5 bases). V was pared by 0 bases and J by 7 bases, with 13 bases between. The CDR3 sequence is 14 residues long. The germline V gene encodes CDR1 SGDLS and CDR2 YYNGEE.

The chain has TRBV7-8 and TRBJ2-5, with a possible D match to TRBD1 (6 bases). The CDR3 runs 15 residues. Looked up from germline, CDR1 is SGHVS and CDR2 is FQNEAQ. V lost 1 base to trimming and J lost 4 bases, with 13 bases between them. CDR3 in amino acids: CASSLGGQRRETQYF. The CDR3 region has the DNA TGTGCCAGCAGCTTAGGAGGACAGAGGAGAGAGACCCAGTACTTC.

This clone appeared a few times. The chain has TRBV10-1 and TRBJ1-6, with 8 bases lining up with TRBD1. CDR3 length equals 13 residues. Germline trimming cut 4 bases from V and 10 bases from J; bases unmatched to any gene: 3. Germline V CDR1 and CDR2: WNHNN, SYGVQD (reference sequence). CDR3: CASSVQGDSPLHF. CDR3 DNA: TGCGCCAGCAGTGTACAGGGGGACTCACCCCTCCACTTT.

J is TRBJ2-7 and V is TRBV6-5; a possible D gene is TRBD2 (6 bases). V was pared by 0 bases and J by 4 bases, with 13 bases between. The length of the CDR3 is 15 residues. Germline-derived CDR1 and CDR2 are MNHEY and SVGAGI. CDR3 DNA: TGTGCCAGCAGTTACTCGGGTAGCGGAGCTTACGAGCAGTACTTC. Protein: CASSYSGSGAYEQYF.

V is TRBV3-1 (or the pseudogene TRBV3-2) and J is TRBJ2-7, with D possibly being TRBD2 (5 bases). CDR1 is LGHDT and CDR2 is YNNKEL in the germline V gene (reference sequence). This CDR3 is built from 14 residues. The ends were cut back, 1 base at V and 2 bases at J, with 9 bases in the middle. The CDR3 spells CASSQGTGTYEQYF. The CDR3 region has the DNA TGTGCCAGCAGCCAAGGTACGGGGACCTACGAGCAGTACTTC.

The chain joins TRBV9 to TRBJ2-3; D gene uncertain. This CDR3 spans 14 amino acids. V was pared by 4 bases and J by 0 bases, with 9 bases between. Germline values: CDR1 SGDLS, CDR2 YYNGEE. The chain's CDR3 is CASSPTGSTDTQYF. CDR3 nucleotide sequence: TGTGCCAGCAGCCCAACCGGTAGCACAGATACGCAGTATTTT.

This clone was detected once. This rearrangement joins TRBV5-1 to TRBJ1-1; 7 bases match TRBD1. The CDR3 totals 15 residues. The germline V gene has CDR1 SGHRS and CDR2 YFSETQ. Unmatched junction bases numbered 10, after V lost 2 bases and J lost 6 bases. The CDR3 DNA is TGCGCCAGCAGCTTTTATCGGCAGGGGGGACCTGAAGCTTTCTTT. Translation: CASSFYRQGGPEAFF.

The chain uses TRBV6-5 and TRBJ1-2, with 10 nucleotides matching TRBD1. There are 14 residues in the CDR3. Germline V gene data show CDR1 as MNHEY and CDR2 as SVGAGI. The J segment lost 1 base and the V segment lost 7 bases, leaving 3 bases of the junction unmatched. The DNA for the CDR3 is TGTGCCAGCACTTGGGACAGGGGTAACTATGGCTACACCTTC. Protein: CASTWDRGNYGYTF.

The genes are TRBV7-9 and TRBJ2-7; 9 bases align to TRBD1. The V gene end was trimmed by 0 bases and the J gene end by 2 bases; junction bases not matched to a gene: 5. The CDR3 contains 16 residues. Germline loops: CDR1 SEHNR, CDR2 FQNEAQ (reference sequence). This chain's CDR3 is CASSLARGQGTYEQYF. In DNA, the CDR3 is TGTGCCAGCAGCTTAGCGCGGGGACAGGGAACCTACGAGCAGTACTTC.